Following are 31 T cell receptor beta chains from one sample sequenced in a study of tumor-infiltrating lymphocytes in primary liver carcinoma. From roughly 21-30 mg of unsorted bulk tissue, DNA and RNA were co-extracted together. From 400 to 550 ng total RNA, TCR beta cDNA was generated with a primer in the constant region. Slightly modified ARM-PCR served as the procedure for the TCR beta libraries. These libraries came from three rounds of nested multiplex PCR. TRBV1-TRBV30 forward primers paired with a C-beta reverse primer were used in the first two PCR rounds, which ran approximately 10 cycles each. TCRdb re-analysed the multiplex PCR reads in MiXCR, keeping a single row per CDR3 protein. Of over 40,000 distinct CDR3 sequences listed, 65% to 85% were seen once; the top ten hold around 22%. Sequencing input: liver tumor tissue from sampling region 5. Subset meaning: tumor region T5, tumor centre. These receptors originate from a man between 35 and 55 years old with primary liver carcinoma and hepatitis B virus infection.

In the case of this clonotype: A read error may be the cause here, since a much bigger clone is one base away. The chain is built from TRBV5-4 and TRBJ2-7; tentative D call: TRBD2 (5 bases). The CDR3 has 13 residues. Germline V gene sequence: CDR1 SGHNT, CDR2 YYREEE (reference sequence). The CDR3 coding sequence is TGTGCCATCAGCTTGGACGGGATCTACGAGCAGTGCTTC. Translation: CAISLDGIYEQCF.

The chain is built from TRBV6-5 and TRBJ2-5; no clear D gene. The V end lost 9 bases, the J end lost 5 bases, and 7 bases lay between the germline ends. CDR3 length: 10 amino acids. Germline CDR1 MNHEY, CDR2 SVGAGI. The CDR3 here is CASSRETQYF. DNA for the CDR3: TGTGCCAGTTCGAGGGAGACCCAGTACTTC.

The CDR3 coding sequence is TGTGCCAGCAGTATGGTGGATAGGGACATTGGAGCTTTCTTT. Its translation is CASSMVDRDIGAFF. This chain joins TRBV12-3 or TRBV12-4 and TRBJ1-1; D possibly corresponds to TRBD1 (6 bases). V lost 5 bases and J 10 bases, leaving 20 bases between the germline ends. The CDR3 loop spans 14 amino acids.

Only a few counts were recorded for this clonotype. One end of the junction fails to match germline, which may point to a read error. The V and J genes are TRBV11-1 and TRBJ2-2, with D possibly called TRBD1 or TRBD2 (5 bases each). Looked up from germline, CDR1 is SGHAT and CDR2 is FQDESV (reference sequence). The CDR3 has 15 residues. The CDR3 DNA sequence: TGTGCCAGCAGCTATACGGGACCTCTCTCCGGGGAGCTCTTTTTT. This encodes CASSYTGPLSGELFF.

A remark on this clonotype: One junction end does not reproduce the germline sequence, and a read error may be involved. The rearrangement links TRBV20-1 to TRBJ2-4, with TRBD1 matching 9 bases. The CDR3 totals 16 residues. In germline, CDR1 is DFQATT, CDR2 SNEGSKA (reference sequence). CDR3: CSARWTGAANKYIQYF. The DNA of the CDR3 is TGCAGTGCTAGATGGACAGGGGCCGCGAACAAATACATTCAGTACTTC.

For this clonotype: One end of the junction varies from germline; a read error may be responsible. The rearrangement links TRBV5-1 to TRBJ2-1; the D gene is possibly TRBD2 (6 bases). CDR3 length equals 15 residues. Per germline, CDR1 SGHRS and CDR2 YFSETQ. CDR3: CASSPGLTGEGEQLF. The CDR3 DNA reads TGCGCCAGCAGCCCGGGATTAACGGGAGAAGGGGAGCAGTTATTC.

On this clonotype itself: Its ends do not fully match the called genes, so a read error is possible. V and J are TRBV4-1 and TRBJ1-6; D is uncertain. Germline assignment: CDR1 MGHRA and CDR2 YSYEKL. This CDR3 spans 15 amino acids. As DNA, the CDR3 is TGCGCCAGCAGCCCCAAGAGAGATTCCAATTCACTCCTCCGCTTT. This sequence encodes CASSPKRDSNSLLRF.

On this clonotype itself: The conserved final phenylalanine or tryptophan is absent from the CDR3, which likely points to a read error. The chain joins TRBV20-1 to TRBJ2-3; no clear D. The V and J ends lost 0 bases and 0 bases respectively, with 13 bases between them. Germline V gene data show CDR1 as DFQATT and CDR2 as SNEGSKA (reference sequence). The CDR3 is 16 amino acids. Here the CDR3 DNA reads TGCAGTGCTAGAGATCGTGAAACGGAGAGCACAGATACGCAGTATTCT. Protein product: CSARDRETESTDTQYS.

Worth noting for this clonotype: A read error may produce the germline difference seen at one junction end. This chain connects TRBV11-1 to TRBJ2-6; D is uncertain. The CDR3 covers 16 residues. The germline V gene has CDR1 SGHAT and CDR2 FQDESV (reference sequence). CDR3 loop: CASSHSRPSGVNVLTF. The DNA for the CDR3 is TGTGCCAGCAGCCACTCAAGGCCCTCTGGGGTCAACGTCCTGACTTTC.

This clonotype was counted ten times or more. V gene TRBV28 combines with J gene TRBJ2-6, with no clear D. The V gene lost 1 base and the J gene lost 4 bases, with 8 bases spanning the gap. Germline-derived CDR1 and CDR2 are MDHEN and SYDVKM. The CDR3 runs to 15 residues. The CDR3 protein is CASSLSGPGANVLTF. The DNA for the CDR3 is TGTGCCAGCAGTTTATCCGGGCCCGGGGCCAACGTCCTGACTTTC. The whole variable domain, remainder taken from reference TRBV28 and TRBJ2-6, is DVKVTQSSRYLVKRTGEKVFLECVQDMDHENMFWYRQDPGLGLRLIYFSYDVKMKEKGDIPEGYSVSREKKERFSLILESASTNQTSMYLCASSLSGPGANVLTFGAGSRLTVL.

CDR3 in DNA: TGTGCCTGGAGTGTAGGCATCTCGTATACTGAAGCTTTCTTT. Encoded protein: CAWSVGISYTEAFF. This sequence joins TRBV30 and TRBJ1-1; D remains unclear. Trimming left V 0 bases short and J 5 bases short, with 13 bases between. The CDR3 has 14 residues. Per the germline V gene, CDR1 is GTSNPN and CDR2 is SVGIG (reference sequence).

This clonotype was counted ten times or more. The chain recombines TRBV7-9 with TRBJ2-3; no clear D gene. V lost 5 bases, J lost 5 bases, and 11 bases lay in between. CDR1 and CDR2 from the germline V gene are SEHNR and FQNEAQ (reference sequence). CDR3 length: 13 amino acids. CDR3 protein: CASSPNSGDTQYF. The CDR3 DNA is TGTGCCAGCAGCCCAAATAGTGGAGATACGCAGTATTTT.

As regards this clonotype: The conserved phenylalanine or tryptophan normally closing the CDR3 is absent here, so this likely arose from a read error. The chain uses TRBV6-6 and TRBJ1-2, with 7 bases identical to TRBD1. Losses at the gene ends were 8 bases for V and 2 bases for J; bases not matched to a gene: 11. Per germline, CDR1 MNHNY and CDR2 SVGAGI (reference sequence). This CDR3 region has 15 residues. CDR3 amino acids: CASGFLGQANYGYTV. DNA for the CDR3: TGTGCCAGCGGCTTTCTTGGACAGGCGAACTATGGCTACACCGTC.

This clonotype has at least ten counts. The genes are TRBV20-1 and TRBJ1-5, with a weak D call TRBD1 (5 bases). The V end lost 3 bases, the J end lost 0 bases, and 6 bases lay between the germline ends. Germline V CDR1 and CDR2: DFQATT, SNEGSKA (reference sequence). The CDR3 runs to 13 residues. CDR3 DNA sequence: TGCAGTGCTAGGGGACTTAGCAATCAGCCCCAGCATTTT. Encoded protein: CSARGLSNQPQHF.

This clonotype showed up just once. V usage is TRBV6-1 and J usage is TRBJ1-1; D call uncertain. V lost 1 base and J lost 11, with 26 bases in between. The CDR3 spans 17 residues. CDR1 is MNHNS, CDR2 SASEGT, per germline. CDR3 amino acids: CASSEGEGQEANTVAFF. In DNA, the CDR3 is TGTGCCAGCAGTGAAGGTGAAGGGCAGGAGGCTAACACTGTCGCTTTCTTT.

This clonotype was observed a handful of times. At one end the junction does not follow the germline gene, possibly because of a read error. The CDR3 nucleotides are TGTGTCATCAATCGGGACAGGGGGCTTGAGCAGTACTTC. Its translation is CVINRDRGLEQYF. The chain combines TRBV10-3 with TRBJ2-7, with 12 nucleotides matching TRBD1. Germline CDR1 is ENHRY and CDR2 is SYGVKD. The CDR3 length is 13 residues.

This clonotype has more than one count but fewer than ten. Relative to the germline gene, one junction end is altered; a read error may explain this. The chain recombines TRBV11-1 with TRBJ2-5, with TRBD2 matching over 10 bases. Germline V CDR1 and CDR2: SGHAT, FQDESV (reference sequence). The CDR3 is 15 residues long. The CDR3 protein is CASTLTGLAGETHYF. Written as DNA, the CDR3 is TGTGCCAGCACCCTCACGGGGCTAGCGGGAGAAACCCATTACTTC.

On this clonotype: The CDR3 ends on some other residue instead of the conserved phenylalanine or tryptophan, so this is likely a read error. The V and J genes are TRBV7-8 and TRBJ1-4; D not resolved. This CDR3 has 16 amino acids. Trimming stripped 1 base from V and 0 bases from J, with 9 bases between. Per germline, CDR1 SGHVS and CDR2 FQNEAQ. The CDR3 sequence is CASSLGDIATNEKLFS. The DNA of the CDR3 is TGTGCCAGCAGCTTAGGGGATATTGCAACTAATGAAAAACTGTTTTCC.

With regard to this clonotype: Sequence at one end of the junction differs from germline and may be a read error. This chain connects TRBV11-1 to TRBJ2-2; the D gene is possibly TRBD1 (6 bases). The CDR3 contains 13 residues. The germline V gene has CDR1 SGHAT and CDR2 FQDESV (reference sequence). The DNA of the CDR3 is TGTGCCAGCAACTTTTGGGACACCAGGGAGCTATTTTTT. The encoded protein is CASNFWDTRELFF.

Concerning this clonotype: A clone one base away is much larger, so this may be a read error. The rearrangement uses TRBV30 and TRBJ2-2; D is unclear. CDR1 and CDR2 (germline): GTSNPN, SVGIG (reference sequence). V was cut by 3 bases and J by 6 bases, with 17 bases left in between. CDR3 length: 15 residues. CDR3 coding DNA: TGTGCCTGGAGATTGGTGAGGAACTGGCCCGGGGAGCTGTTTTTT. Amino acids: CAWRLVRNWPGELFF.

The chain combines TRBV14 with TRBJ2-7; 7 bases line up with TRBD1. Germline CDR1 and CDR2: SGHDN and FVKESK. The length of the CDR3 is 13 residues. The CDR3 coding sequence is TGTGCAGGCAGCCGGACAGGAACATACGAGCAGTACTTC. Translated, it gives CAGSRTGTYEQYF.

This clonotype was observed many times. The CDR3 reads CASSLESQGGAGNTIYF. The CDR3 DNA reads TGCGCCAGCAGCTTGGAGAGCCAGGGGGGAGCAGGAAACACCATATATTTT. The V gene is TRBV5-1, the J gene TRBJ1-3; 7 bases match TRBD1. The junction had 10 bases not matched to a gene; V was cut back by 0 bases and J by 4 bases. The CDR3 has 17 residues. Germline V gene lookup returns CDR1 SGHRS and CDR2 YFSETQ.

By sample fraction, this clonotype is medium-sized (0.01 to 0.1%). The V call is TRBV29-1, the J call TRBJ2-7, with TRBD2 matching over 8 bases. Trimming removed 4 bases from V and 4 bases from J; junction bases left unmatched: 6. CDR3 length: 13 residues. Germline V gene lookup returns CDR1 SQVTM and CDR2 ANQGSEA. CDR3 in amino acids: CSVAPGGMYEQYF. As DNA, the CDR3 is TGCAGCGTTGCCCCGGGAGGGATGTACGAGCAGTACTTC.

Of note for this clonotype: This may be a read error, as it is one base from a much larger clone. V gene TRBV2 combines with J gene TRBJ2-2; unclear D gene. V was pared by 2 bases and J by 4 bases, with 5 bases between. Germline CDR1 and CDR2: SNHLY and FYNNEI. This CDR3 contains 13 residues. CDR3 coding DNA: TGTGCCAGCAGTGAACCTTTCACCGGGGAGCTGTTTTTT. It encodes CASSEPFTGELFF.

This clonotype came up a few times. This sequence may be a read error, since a much larger clone differs from it by one base. This chain uses TRBV28 with TRBJ2-5; TRBD2 matches 7 bases. The CDR3 length is 13 residues. The germline CDR1 and CDR2 sequences are MDHEN and SYDVKM. CDR3 in DNA: TGTACCAGCAGGTCTAGCGGAGGCCTGACCCAGTACTTC. Its protein is CTSRSSGGLTQYF. The complete variable domain, with remaining parts taken from reference TRBV28 and TRBJ2-5, reads DVKVTQSSRYLVKRTGEKVFLECVQDMDHENMFWYRQDPGLGLRLIYFSYDVKMKEKGDIPEGYSVSREKKERFSLILESASTNQTSMYLCTSRSSGGLTQYFGPGTRLLVL.

As for this clonotype: This CDR3 is missing its conserved last phenylalanine or tryptophan, likely due to a read error. The gene calls are TRBV7-9 and TRBJ1-5; the D is unclear. The germline V gene encodes CDR1 SEHNR and CDR2 FQNEAQ (reference sequence). Trimming took 5 bases from V and 6 from J, leaving 17 bases between them. This CDR3 is built from 15 residues. The CDR3 reads CASSRIRGGGQPQHL. The CDR3 bases are TGTGCCAGCAGCCGCATCCGGGGAGGAGGTCAGCCCCAGCATCTT.

About this clonotype itself: Its ends do not fully match the called genes, so a read error is possible. The gene calls are TRBV11-1 and TRBJ2-4; 9 bases are shared with TRBD2. CDR3 length: 17 amino acids. CDR1 SGHAT and CDR2 FQDESV come from the germline V gene (reference sequence). The CDR3: CDSNFPGASGTKNTQYF. The DNA for the CDR3 is TGTGACAGCAACTTTCCCGGGGCTAGCGGGACCAAAAACACTCAGTACTTC. Complete variable domain (other parts from reference TRBV11-1 and TRBJ2-4): EAEVAQSPRYKITEKSQAVAFWCDPISGHATLYWYRQILGQGPELLVQFQDESVVDDSQLPKDRFSAERLKGVDSTLKIQPAELGDSAMYLCDSNFPGASGTKNTQYFGAGTRLSVL.

As concerns this clonotype: An end of the junction differs from the germline gene, which may be a read error. The chain has TRBV12-3 or TRBV12-4 and TRBJ2-7, with D hard to call. The CDR3 has 16 residues. Here the CDR3 reads CASSLVTGLGLYAQYF. Here the CDR3 DNA reads TGTGCCAGTAGTTTAGTCACGGGTCTCGGTCTCTACGCGCAGTACTTC.

This chain links TRBV20-1 with TRBJ2-7; 9 bases align to TRBD2. The V gene end was trimmed by 6 bases and the J gene end by 2 bases; junction bases not matched to a gene: 5. The CDR3 has 13 residues. CDR1 and CDR2 (germline): DFQATT, SNEGSKA (reference sequence). CDR3 loop: CSAEGGRAYEQYF. The CDR3 DNA is TGCAGTGCCGAGGGCGGGAGGGCCTACGAGCAGTACTTC.

A word on this clonotype: The CDR3 carries no conserved terminal phenylalanine or tryptophan, so it likely arises from a read error. This chain connects TRBV20-1 to TRBJ2-1; the match to TRBD1 covers 10 bases. This CDR3 is built from 14 residues. The J segment lost 7 bases and the V segment lost 4 bases, leaving 7 bases of the junction unmatched. Per the germline V gene, CDR1 is DFQATT and CDR2 is SNEGSKA (reference sequence). The CDR3 here is CSATGQGLQNEQFL. Written as DNA, the CDR3 is TGCAGTGCTACGGGACAGGGGCTTCAAAATGAGCAGTTCCTC.

In DNA, the CDR3 is TGTGCCAGCAAGGATGATTTAATTGAAGCTTTCTTT. The encoded protein is CASKDDLIEAFF. V usage is TRBV6-2 or TRBV6-3 and J usage is TRBJ1-1; no reliable D call. Trimming removed 7 bases at V and 7 bases at J, with 13 bases between. There are 12 residues in the CDR3. Germline values: CDR1 MNHEY, CDR2 SVGEGT.